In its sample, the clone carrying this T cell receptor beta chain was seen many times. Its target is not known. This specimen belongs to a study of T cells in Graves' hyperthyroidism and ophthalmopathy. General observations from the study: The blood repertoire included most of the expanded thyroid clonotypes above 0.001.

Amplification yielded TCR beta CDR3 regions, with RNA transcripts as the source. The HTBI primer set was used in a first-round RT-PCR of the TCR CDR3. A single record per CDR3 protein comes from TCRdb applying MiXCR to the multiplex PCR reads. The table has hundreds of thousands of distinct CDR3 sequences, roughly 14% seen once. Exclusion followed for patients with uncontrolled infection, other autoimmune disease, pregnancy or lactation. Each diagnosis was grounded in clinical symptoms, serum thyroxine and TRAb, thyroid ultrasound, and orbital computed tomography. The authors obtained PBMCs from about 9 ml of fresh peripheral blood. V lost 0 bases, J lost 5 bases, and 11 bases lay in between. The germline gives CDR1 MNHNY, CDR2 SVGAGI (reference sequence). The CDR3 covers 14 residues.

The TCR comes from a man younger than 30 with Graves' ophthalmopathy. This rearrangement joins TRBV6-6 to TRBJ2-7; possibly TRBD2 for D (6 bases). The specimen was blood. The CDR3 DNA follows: TGTGCCAGCAGTTACTCCGGGAGTCGCAACGAGCAGTACTTC. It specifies CASSYSGSRNEQYF.